The 23 T cell receptor beta chains reported below all come from one sample, sequenced in a study of Ad26.COV2.S vaccination and SARS-CoV-2 variants. Here immunoSEQ multiplex PCR was the method, and the copy in TCRdb shows in-frame clones only, minus some. The sample consists of around 500,000 clones, roughly nine tenths of them appearing once. As to treatment: over 15 received Ad26.COV2.S at low or high dose, single or two shots; a few received placebo; per-sample allocation not given. After the first vaccine or placebo injection, samples were drawn on day 63. Here the sequenced sample was peripheral blood, taken in a trial of Ad26.COV2.S vaccine versus placebo. These receptors all stem from a person aged 18-60 years who received the Ad26.COV2.S COVID-19 vaccine or a placebo.

This chain connects TRBV10-3 to TRBJ1-6; 9 nucleotides align to TRBD1. The CDR3 extends over 16 amino acids. With 0 bases clipped from V and 9 bases from J, the junction kept 6 bases outside the gene matches. CDR1 is ENHRY and CDR2 is SYGVKD in the germline V gene. In nucleotides, the CDR3 is TGTGCCATCAGTGAGTCCACCGGGACAGGGAGTTCACCCCTCCACTTT. Translation gives CAISESTGTGSSPLHF.

This rearrangement joins TRBV5-1 to TRBJ2-7; 10 bases align to TRBD2. CDR1 is SGHRS, CDR2 YFSETQ, per germline. V gave up 4 bases and J gave up 3 bases; unmatched junction bases: 10. This CDR3 region has 16 residues. The DNA for the CDR3 is TGCGCCAGCAGCCCGACACTACTAGCGGGGTACTACGAGCAGTACTTC. Its translation: CASSPTLLAGYYEQYF. Complete variable domain (other parts from reference TRBV5-1 and TRBJ2-7): KAGVTQTPRYLIKTRGQQVTLSCSPISGHRSVSWYQQTPGQGLQFLFEYFSETQRNKGNFPGRFSGRQFSNSRSEMNVSTLELGDSALYLCASSPTLLAGYYEQYFGPGTRLTVT.

The V call is TRBV20-1, the J call TRBJ1-1; possibly TRBD1 for D (5 bases). This CDR3 contains 17 residues. Germline V lookup: CDR1 DFQATT, CDR2 SNEGSKA (reference sequence). V lost 3 bases to trimming and J lost 3 bases, with 23 bases between them. The CDR3 DNA is TGCAGTGCTAGTAGAGGCCTCCTCGGGGCACGGTACACTGAAGCTTTCTTT. This codes for CSASRGLLGARYTEAFF.

V and J are TRBV25-1 and TRBJ2-1; 9 bases are a match to TRBD2. From germline, CDR1 is MGHDK and CDR2 SYGVNS. Trimming at V came to 0 bases and at J to 4 bases, leaving 7 bases not matched to a gene. This CDR3 spans 17 amino acids. CDR3 DNA: TGTGCCAGCAGTGAATATGTATTAGCGGGAGAATACAATGAGCAGTTCTTC. Translation gives CASSEYVLAGEYNEQFF.

The rearrangement uses TRBV30 and TRBJ1-2, with a tentative D call TRBD1 (5 bases). Germline V gene data show CDR1 as GTSNPN and CDR2 as SVGIG (reference sequence). The CDR3 contains 12 residues. V lost 1 base to trimming and J lost 4 bases, with 7 bases between them. CDR3 nucleotides: TGTGCCTGGAGTGCAGACAGCTATGGCTACACCTTC. Amino acid sequence: CAWSADSYGYTF. The full variable domain, with the rest looked up from reference TRBV30 and TRBJ1-2, is SQTIHQWPATLVQPVGSPLSLECTVEGTSNPNLYWYRQAAGRGLQLLFYSVGIGQISSEVPQNLSASRPQDRQFILSSKKLLLSDSGFYLCAWSADSYGYTFGSGTRLTVV.

The rearrangement uses TRBV7-3 and TRBJ2-2, with 8 positions matching TRBD1. Germline assignment: CDR1 SGHTA and CDR2 FQGTGA. The CDR3 sequence is 15 residues long. Trimming cost V 5 bases and J 4 bases; bases outside gene matches: 6. For the CDR3, the DNA is TGTGCCAGCAGCCGCGGACAGGGATCCACCGGGGAGCTGTTTTTT. Translated: CASSRGQGSTGELFF.

The chain has TRBV24-1 and TRBJ1-2; TRBD1 is a possible D gene (6 bases). Per the germline V gene, CDR1 is KGHDR and CDR2 is SFDVKD. CDR3 length equals 15 residues. With 2 bases removed from V and 4 bases from J, the gap between germline ends came to 13 bases. The CDR3 here is CATSDSSGAGYGYTF. Written as DNA, the CDR3 is TGTGCCACCAGTGATTCTTCAGGGGCCGGCTATGGCTACACCTTC.

This clone was counted a few times. The chain is built from TRBV6-5 and TRBJ2-1; maybe TRBD2 (6 bases). The CDR3 length is 15 residues. Trimming took off 4 bases at V and 6 bases at J, with 16 bases between the two ends. Germline CDR1 reads MNHEY; CDR2 reads SVGAGI. CDR3 DNA sequence: TGTGCCAGCAGTTGGACGGGAGCGTTCGGCAATGAGCAGTTCTTC. Protein: CASSWTGAFGNEQFF.

The rearrangement links TRBV27 to TRBJ2-7; 10 nucleotides match TRBD1. CDR3 length equals 15 residues. CDR1 and CDR2 from the germline V gene are MNHEY and SMNVEV (reference sequence). V was clipped by 7 bases and J by 5 bases; unmatched bases: 11. CDR3 sequence: CASKTNRDRGHEQYF. Here the CDR3 DNA reads TGTGCCAGCAAGACAAACCGGGACAGGGGCCACGAGCAGTACTTC.

J is TRBJ2-3 and V is TRBV30; D is possibly TRBD1 (5 bases). Trimming cost V 2 bases and J 6 bases, with 9 bases left between them. The CDR3 length is 12 residues. Looked up from germline, CDR1 is GTSNPN and CDR2 is SVGIG (reference sequence). CDR3 bases: TGTGCCTGGAGTTTAAGGGGCGATACGCAGTATTTT. It codes for CAWSLRGDTQYF.

This chain joins TRBV18 and TRBJ2-3; the D is unclear. CDR1 and CDR2 (germline): KGHSH, LQKENI. The CDR3 contains 14 residues. V gave up 2 bases and J gave up 0 bases, with 6 bases separating them. The CDR3 DNA sequence: TGTGCCAGCTCACCAGGCACTAGCACAGATACGCAGTATTTT. The encoded protein is CASSPGTSTDTQYF.

The chain recombines TRBV27 with TRBJ2-7; possible D gene TRBD2, 6 bases. Trimming cost V 5 bases and J 3 bases, with 14 bases left between them. CDR1 and CDR2 from the germline V gene are MNHEY and SMNVEV (reference sequence). The CDR3 is 14 amino acids. CDR3 in amino acids: CASSPRDSGYEQYF. CDR3 sequence (DNA): TGTGCCAGCAGTCCCCGGGATAGCGGCTACGAGCAGTACTTC.

As concerns this clone: This sample also contains other DNA sequences that code for the same CDR3. This chain links TRBV6-5 with TRBJ1-2; 11 nucleotides match TRBD1. CDR1 is MNHEY, CDR2 SVGAGI, per germline. The V gene end was trimmed by 2 bases and the J gene end by 4 bases; junction bases not matched to a gene: 0. This CDR3 region has 14 residues. DNA for the CDR3: TGTGCCAGCAGTTACGGACAGGGGGCCTATGGCTACACCTTC. Encoded protein: CASSYGQGAYGYTF.

The rearrangement links TRBV10-3 to TRBJ2-7; D may be TRBD1 (5 bases). Trimming shortened V by 5 bases and J by 4 bases, and 15 bases separated the two germline ends. CDR1 is ENHRY, CDR2 SYGVKD, per germline. This CDR3 has 14 residues. CDR3 DNA sequence: TGTGCCATCAGTCTAGACAAAGGGGCATACGAGCAGTACTTC. Protein sequence: CAISLDKGAYEQYF.

V usage is TRBV12-3 or TRBV12-4 and J usage is TRBJ1-4; D is perhaps TRBD1 (6 bases). V was shortened by 5 bases and J by 7 bases, with 11 bases between the two germline ends. This CDR3 is built from 13 residues. The CDR3 DNA reads as TGTGCCAGCAGTGGGGGACACCGTGAAAAACTGTTTTTT. Its protein is CASSGGHREKLFF.

The gene calls are TRBV25-1 and TRBJ1-2, with 11 bases aligning to TRBD1. This CDR3 is 15 amino acids long. V gave up 6 bases and J gave up 1 base; unmatched junction bases: 4. The germline gives CDR1 MGHDK, CDR2 SYGVNS. The CDR3 DNA is TGTGCCAGCAGCCGAGGGACAGGGGGTAACTATGGCTACACCTTC. Its protein product is CASSRGTGGNYGYTF.

The V call is TRBV5-1, the J call TRBJ1-1, with D unresolved. CDR1 is SGHRS and CDR2 is YFSETQ in the germline V gene. There are 15 residues in the CDR3. V dropped 0 bases and J dropped 5 bases, with 14 bases sitting between them. CDR3 DNA: TGCGCCAGCAGCTTGGGTCCGCTACTTGGGACTGAAGCTTTCTTT. Translated: CASSLGPLLGTEAFF.

V usage is TRBV6-5 and J usage is TRBJ2-2, with 8 bases aligning to TRBD1. The CDR3 totals 14 residues. Germline-derived CDR1 and CDR2 are MNHEY and SVGAGI. V shed 6 bases and J 4 bases; nucleotides not matched to a gene: 4. The CDR3 nucleotides read TGTGCCAGCAGCCAGGGGGCAGGCACCGGGGAGCTGTTTTTT. This translates into CASSQGAGTGELFF.

This chain links TRBV6-6 with TRBJ2-7; 10 bases fit TRBD2. Germline CDR1 is MNHNY and CDR2 is SVGAGI (reference sequence). V gave up 7 bases and J gave up 6 bases; unmatched junction bases: 6. This CDR3 contains 13 residues. The CDR3 nucleotides are TGTGCCAGCACCCAGGTAGCGGGAGGCGAGCAGTACTTC. Protein product: CASTQVAGGEQYF.

The chain employs TRBV19 and TRBJ2-2; 7 bases are shared with TRBD2. The J segment lost 0 bases and the V segment lost 7 bases, leaving 5 bases of the junction unmatched. CDR3 length: 15 residues. Per the germline V gene, CDR1 is LNHDA and CDR2 is SQIVND (reference sequence). The CDR3, as DNA: TGTGCCAGTACGATCAGCGGGGCGAACACCGGGGAGCTGTTTTTT. Its protein is CASTISGANTGELFF.

The rearrangement joins TRBV4-3 to TRBJ2-3, with D perhaps given as TRBD1 or TRBD2 (5 bases each). Trimming left V 1 base short and J 0 bases short, with 11 bases between. Germline V gene lookup returns CDR1 LGHNA and CDR2 YSLEER. This CDR3 spans 16 amino acids. CDR3: CASSQAGRVSTDTQYF. In DNA, the CDR3 is TGCGCCAGCAGCCAAGCGGGGCGGGTGAGCACAGATACGCAGTATTTT.

The chain is built from TRBV3-1 (or the pseudogene TRBV3-2) and TRBJ1-3, with unresolved D. Germline CDR1 and CDR2: LGHDT and YNNKEL (reference sequence). The CDR3 runs 15 residues. The V and J ends lost 4 bases and 0 bases respectively, with 10 bases between them. DNA for the CDR3: TGTGCCAGCAGCCTTCGGGGTTACTCTGGAAACACCATATATTTT. The encoded protein is CASSLRGYSGNTIYF.

The chain has TRBV5-1 and TRBJ1-2, with 9 positions matching TRBD1. The V gene's germline CDR1 is SGHRS and CDR2 YFSETQ. The CDR3 extends over 15 amino acids. The V and J ends lost 1 base and 2 bases, in that order; junction bases with no gene match: 3. CDR3 residues: CASSLTTGGNYGYTF. The CDR3 nucleotides are TGCGCCAGCAGCTTGACGACAGGGGGGAACTATGGCTACACCTTC.